A selection of T cell receptor beta chains follows, all from one sample in a study of blood T cells in healthy people across ages. MiXCR was run by TCRdb on the 5' RACE reads, yielding one entry per CDR3 protein. This sample carries around 520,000 distinct CDR3 sequences, about 27% of them seen once, and the ten largest clones take about 3.3%. The same data also contributed to another study, on T cells of mothers and their children.

Sequenced sample: blood. All receptors come from a boy between 2 and 10 years old in good health. Both conserved end residues are part of each CDR3. Each record gives: CDR3 protein, CDR3 DNA, V gene, J gene, D gene, clone size. D genes are given only for firm matches. Rows may omit the clone size; those that give it use once, few, many or a size class.

CASISSSRGLTKQETQYF,TGTGCCAGCATTAGTAGCAGTCGGGGACTAACAAAACAAGAGACCCAGTACTTC,TRBV9,TRBJ2-5,TRBD2,few
CASSEHSGGRETQYF,TGTGCCAGCAGCGAACATAGCGGGGGACGGGAGACCCAGTACTTC,TRBV9,TRBJ2-5,TRBD2,.
CSTKKETSTDTQYF,TGCAGCACCAAGAAGGAAACTAGCACAGATACGCAGTATTTT,TRBV29-1,TRBJ2-3,.,.
CASTASGSNLNEQFF,TGTGCCAGCACCGCTAGCGGGAGCAACTTGAATGAGCAGTTCTTC,TRBV7-2,TRBJ2-1,TRBD2,few
CASSQDSGSSYNEQFF,TGCGCCAGCAGCCAAGATAGCGGGAGCTCCTACAATGAGCAGTTCTTC,TRBV4-3,TRBJ2-1,TRBD2,few
CASSSRGGSGNEQFF,TGTGCCAGCAGCTCACGGGGGGGATCTGGTAATGAGCAGTTCTTC,TRBV7-9,TRBJ2-1,TRBD2,.
CASSLRTANTEAFF,TGTGCCAGCAGCCTACGGACAGCAAACACTGAAGCTTTCTTT,TRBV7-2,TRBJ1-1,.,many
CASSLTGGPTDTQYF,TGTGCCAGCAGCTTAACGGGAGGGCCCACAGATACGCAGTATTTT,TRBV7-2,TRBJ2-3,TRBD2,.
CASSLTQGSTDTQYF,TGCGCCAGCAGCTTGACCCAGGGTAGCACAGATACGCAGTATTTT,TRBV5-1,TRBJ2-3,.,.
CASSLAGGTSGYNEQFF,TGTGCCAGCAGCTTAGCGGGGGGGACTAGCGGATACAATGAGCAGTTCTTC,TRBV7-2,TRBJ2-1,TRBD2,few
CASSSRGRSGYTF,TGTGCCAGCAGCTCCAGGGGGCGTAGCGGCTACACCTTC,TRBV6-5,TRBJ1-2,TRBD1,.
CSALPRVDTQYF,TGCAGTGCTCTACCGCGAGTAGATACGCAGTATTTT,TRBV20-1,TRBJ2-3,.,few
CASSPPSPSGETQYF,TGTGCCAGCTCACCACCGAGTCCCAGTGGGGAGACCCAGTACTTC,TRBV18,TRBJ2-5,.,.
CASSLSLGQWYEQYF,TGCGCCAGCAGCTTGTCGTTAGGGCAGTGGTACGAGCAGTACTTC,TRBV5-1,TRBJ2-7,.,many
CASTQDGGRPDEKLFF,TGTGCCAGCACCCAAGATGGGGGGCGCCCCGATGAAAAACTGTTTTTT,TRBV7-2,TRBJ1-4,.,.
CASSPLREGGTEAFF,TGTGCCAGCTCACCATTGAGGGAAGGAGGCACTGAAGCTTTCTTT,TRBV18,TRBJ1-1,.,few
CASSEGTSAETQYF,TGTGCCAGCAGTGAAGGGACCTCGGCAGAGACCCAGTACTTC,TRBV2,TRBJ2-5,.,few
CASSIRTSGALGPGELFF,TGTGCCAGCAGCATAAGGACTAGCGGGGCCCTCGGCCCCGGGGAGCTGTTTTTT,TRBV7-2,TRBJ2-2,TRBD2,few
CASSQELQNEQFF,TGCGCCAGCAGCCAAGAACTCCAAAATGAGCAGTTCTTC,TRBV4-1,TRBJ2-1,.,.
CASSDRTSASYNEQFF,TGTGCCAGCAGCGACCGGACTAGCGCAAGCTACAATGAGCAGTTCTTC,TRBV27,TRBJ2-1,TRBD2,.
CASSHLGQGSEQYF,TGCGCCAGCAGCCACTTGGGACAGGGAAGCGAGCAGTACTTC,TRBV4-3,TRBJ2-7,TRBD1,.
CASSEARRNYGYTF,TGTGCCAGCAGTGAGGCCAGGCGAAACTATGGCTACACCTTC,TRBV2,TRBJ1-2,.,.
CASSGTGESQPQHF,TGTGCCAGCAGCGGAACAGGGGAGTCTCAGCCCCAGCATTTT,TRBV9,TRBJ1-5,TRBD1,.
CASSGDRTPNYGYTF,TGTGCCAGCAGTGGCGACAGAACACCTAACTATGGCTACACCTTC,TRBV2,TRBJ1-2,.,many
CAVASGIWYEQFF,TGTGCCGTCGCTAGCGGGATTTGGTATGAGCAGTTCTTC,TRBV30,TRBJ2-1,TRBD2,.
CASSQDSLAGSTDTQYF,TGTGCCAGCAGCCAAGATTCCCTAGCGGGAAGCACAGATACGCAGTATTTT,TRBV4-2,TRBJ2-3,TRBD2,.
CASSEAGTANTGELFF,TGTGCCAGCAGTGAGGCCGGGACGGCGAACACCGGGGAGCTGTTTTTT,TRBV6-1,TRBJ2-2,.,.
CASSQRQGSNSPLHF,TGTGCCAGCAGCCAACGACAGGGAAGCAATTCACCCCTCCACTTT,TRBV4-2,TRBJ1-6,TRBD1,few
CSARSPDGNTQYF,TGCAGTGCTAGAAGTCCGGATGGAAATACGCAGTATTTT,TRBV20-1,TRBJ2-3,.,few
CASSRPGQGSEQYF,TGCGCCAGCAGCCGCCCGGGACAGGGCTCCGAGCAGTACTTC,TRBV4-3,TRBJ2-7,TRBD1,.
CASSLGRLLSYEQYF,TGCGCCAGCAGCTTGGGTCGGCTACTCTCCTACGAGCAGTACTTC,TRBV5-1,TRBJ2-7,.,.
CASSEYGAGGNGETQYF,TGTGCCAGCAGTGAATATGGCGCGGGAGGGAATGGAGAGACCCAGTACTTC,TRBV25-1,TRBJ2-5,TRBD2,once
CASKTGGMETGELFF,TGCGCCAGCAAGACGGGAGGGATGGAAACCGGGGAGCTGTTTTTT,TRBV10-2,TRBJ2-2,TRBD2,few
CASRSTGRGMNTEAFF,TGTGCCAGCAGAAGTACAGGGAGGGGTATGAACACTGAAGCTTTCTTT,TRBV28,TRBJ1-1,.,.
CASSRGQGTHYNEQFF,TGTGCCAGCAGCCGAGGACAGGGGACTCACTACAATGAGCAGTTCTTC,TRBV3-1,TRBJ2-1,TRBD1,.
CASSRGTSRYEQYF,TGTGCCAGCAGTCGAGGGACTAGTAGGTACGAGCAGTACTTC,TRBV3-1,TRBJ2-7,TRBD2,.
CSVLTSGTVNEQFF,TGCAGCGTGCTCACTAGCGGGACAGTCAATGAGCAGTTCTTC,TRBV29-1,TRBJ2-1,TRBD2,.
CASSQGLADNTGELFF,TGTGCCAGCTCACAGGGACTAGCGGACAACACCGGGGAGCTGTTTTTT,TRBV18,TRBJ2-2,TRBD2,few
CASSANQGAGGGGSGYTF,TGTGCCAGCAGCGCCAACCAAGGGGCCGGGGGAGGGGGCTCTGGCTACACCTTC,TRBV2,TRBJ1-2,TRBD1,few